One and the same sample provided the 22 T cell receptor beta chains below, sequenced in a study of Graves' ophthalmopathy and Graves' hyperthyroidism. RNA transcripts were the source from which TCR beta CDR3 regions were amplified. Second-round multiplex PCR followed a first-round RT-PCR using HTBI primers. TCRdb ran MiXCR on the multiplex PCR reads and lists one entry per CDR3 protein. The repertoire has about 550,000 distinct CDR3 sequences, less than 40% of them found once; the top ten carry 3.5% to 5%. Sequenced sample: peripheral blood or thyroid tissue (not recorded which). These receptors originate from an adult man with Graves' hyperthyroidism.

The table lists this clonotype with many counts. The gene calls are TRBV19 and TRBJ1-2, with unresolved D. The CDR3 sequence is 10 residues long. Deletions cut 10 bases from V and 6 bases from J, with 9 bases between. The germline V gene has CDR1 LNHDA and CDR2 SQIVND (reference sequence). The CDR3 DNA reads as TGTGCCACCTTGGAAAATGGCTACACCTTC. As protein: CATLENGYTF.

J is TRBJ1-1 and V is TRBV19; D is unclear. Germline V gene data show CDR1 as LNHDA and CDR2 as SQIVND (reference sequence). V was trimmed by 1 base and J by 1 base, leaving 7 bases between them. The CDR3 is 14 residues long. The CDR3 spells CASSIGVANTEAFF. DNA for the CDR3: TGTGCCAGTAGTATAGGTGTGGCGAACACTGAAGCTTTCTTT.

To note about this clonotype: This may come from a read error, since a much larger clone is one base off. The chain combines TRBV5-5 with TRBJ2-7; D perhaps matches TRBD1 (5 bases). CDR1 is SGHKS, CDR2 YYEKEE, per germline (reference sequence). V was shortened by 7 bases and J by 0 bases, with 14 bases between the two germline ends. The CDR3 covers 14 residues. The CDR3 is CASGQGPYSYEQYF. The CDR3 nucleotides are TGTGCCAGCGGCCAGGGCCCCTACTCCTACGAGCAGTACTTC.

The J gene is TRBJ2-7, the V gene TRBV25-1, with 10 bases matching TRBD1. Germline CDR1 MGHDK, CDR2 SYGVNS. The CDR3 runs to 15 residues. After removal of 5 bases from V and 5 bases from J, the junction contained 9 bases not matched to a gene. The CDR3: CASSSSRDRGNEQYF. CDR3 nucleotide sequence: TGTGCCAGCAGTTCGAGCCGGGACAGGGGAAACGAGCAGTACTTC.

This clonotype was picked up a small number of times. V is TRBV13 and J is TRBJ2-5; D possibly corresponds to TRBD1 (5 bases). The length of the CDR3 is 16 residues. The germline V and J ends were trimmed by 0 bases and 3 bases, with 14 bases remaining between them. Germline V gene data show CDR1 as PRHDT and CDR2 as FYEKMQ (reference sequence). The CDR3 DNA sequence: TGTGCCAGCAGCTTAGGCCAGGGTTCACCAAAAGAGACCCAGTACTTC. Its protein product is CASSLGQGSPKETQYF. The full variable domain, rest sourced from reference TRBV13 and TRBJ2-5, is AAGVIQSPRHLIKEKRETATLKCYPIPRHDTVYWYQQGPGQDPQFLISFYEKMQSDKGSIPDRFSAQQFSDYHSELNMSSLELGDSALYFCASSLGQGSPKETQYFGPGTRLLVL.

This clonotype was seen at least ten times. The J gene is TRBJ2-5, the V gene TRBV7-9; 10 positions agree with TRBD2. Trimming at V came to 3 bases and at J to 3 bases, leaving 7 bases not matched to a gene. Germline V gene data show CDR1 as SEHNR and CDR2 as FQNEAQ (reference sequence). This CDR3 region has 16 residues. CDR3 sequence reads: CASSLGASGGKETQYF. CDR3 bases: TGTGCCAGCAGCTTGGGAGCTAGCGGGGGTAAAGAGACCCAGTACTTC.

The chain employs TRBV7-3 and TRBJ2-1; tentative D call: TRBD1 (7 bases). Germline CDR1 SGHTA, CDR2 FQGTGA. This CDR3 region has 12 residues. V was shortened by 4 bases and J by 10 bases, with 11 bases between the two germline ends. The CDR3 bases are TGTGCCAGCAGCTCAGGGGGGTGGGAGCAGTTCTTC. Protein product: CASSSGGWEQFF.

This clonotype was observed at least ten times. The chain couples TRBV12-3 or TRBV12-4 to TRBJ2-7, with TRBD2 as a possible D gene (6 bases). The CDR3 runs 16 residues. The ends were cut back, 1 base at V and 2 bases at J, with 15 bases in the middle. The DNA of the CDR3 is TGTGCCAGCAGTTTAGAATATCGCGGGGCCACCTACGAGCAGTACTTC. This gives the protein CASSLEYRGATYEQYF.

The rearrangement links TRBV27 to TRBJ1-1; D perhaps matches TRBD1 (6 bases). In germline, CDR1 is MNHEY, CDR2 SMNVEV (reference sequence). This CDR3 is 16 amino acids long. The germline V and J ends were trimmed by 6 bases and 4 bases, with 21 bases remaining between them. CDR3 bases: TGTGCCAGCAGCACTCGCTCCCGGGGAGGGGGCACTGAAGCTTTCTTT. Its translation is CASSTRSRGGGTEAFF.

The rearrangement links TRBV28 to TRBJ2-7, with TRBD1 identical over 7 bases. CDR1 and CDR2 from the germline V gene are MDHEN and SYDVKM. The trim removed 6 bases at V and 3 bases at J, leaving 8 bases unmatched. The CDR3 spans 14 residues. The CDR3 DNA reads as TGTGCCAGCAGGTATCCGGGACAGAGCTACGAGCAGTACTTC. Translating gives CASRYPGQSYEQYF.

The chain recombines TRBV6-5 with TRBJ2-6; TRBD1 matches at 10 bases. The CDR3 loop spans 17 amino acids. V lost 5 bases and J lost 3; bases outside the gene matches: 7. The germline V gene encodes CDR1 MNHEY and CDR2 SVGAGI. CDR3 sequence: CASSATGTGVGANVLTF. The CDR3 DNA reads TGTGCCAGCAGTGCGACCGGGACAGGGGTTGGGGCCAACGTCCTGACTTTC.

The rearrangement joins TRBV4-1 to TRBJ2-7; 12 bases are shared with TRBD2. Trimming at V came to 1 base and at J to 1 base, leaving 5 bases not matched to a gene. The CDR3 has 17 residues. Germline CDR1 MGHRA, CDR2 YSYEKL. CDR3 sequence (DNA): TGCGCCAGCAGCCAAGTACTAGCGGGAGGAGGATCCTACGAGCAGTACTTC. Its protein product is CASSQVLAGGGSYEQYF.

This rearrangement joins TRBV7-9 to TRBJ2-7; D tentatively reads TRBD1 or TRBD2 (5 bases each). The ends were cut back, 1 base at V and 9 bases at J, with 10 bases in the middle. This CDR3 is 12 amino acids long. CDR1 is SEHNR, CDR2 FQNEAQ, per germline (reference sequence). Here the CDR3 DNA reads TGTGCCAGCAGCTTAGATCGTGGGGGGCAGTACTTC. It translates to CASSLDRGGQYF.

The V and J genes are TRBV12-3 or TRBV12-4 and TRBJ1-4, with D tentatively TRBD1 (6 bases). V was pared by 6 bases and J by 8 bases, with 16 bases between. The CDR3 spans 14 residues. CDR3: CASRGTPFTEKLFF. The CDR3 nucleotides read TGTGCCAGCAGGGGGACACCCTTCACAGAAAAACTGTTTTTT.

At least ten counts were recorded for this clonotype. This chain connects TRBV29-1 to TRBJ2-7; 13 bases are shared with TRBD2. Germline CDR1 and CDR2: SQVTM and ANQGSEA. Losses at the gene ends were 6 bases for V and 4 bases for J; bases not matched to a gene: 12. CDR3 size: 16 residues. The CDR3 here is CSVGGLAGEAPYEQYF. The CDR3 region has the DNA TGCAGCGTGGGAGGACTAGCGGGAGAGGCCCCATACGAGCAGTACTTC.

This clonotype has only a few counts. The genes are TRBV15 and TRBJ1-1; D is possibly TRBD1 (6 bases). V gave up 2 bases and J gave up 0 bases, with 10 bases separating them. The CDR3 extends over 15 amino acids. The germline V gene has CDR1 LNHNV and CDR2 YYDKDF (reference sequence). The DNA for the CDR3 is TGTGCCACCAGCAGACCCGGGACAATGAACACTGAAGCTTTCTTT. Translation: CATSRPGTMNTEAFF. The full variable domain, with the rest looked up from reference TRBV15 and TRBJ1-1, is DAMVIQNPRYQVTQFGKPVTLSCSQTLNHNVMYWYQQKSSQAPKLLFHYYDKDFNNEADTPDNFQSRRPNTSFCFLDIRSPGLGDTAMYLCATSRPGTMNTEAFFGQGTRLTVV.

The J gene is TRBJ2-7, the V gene TRBV19; 10 bases fit TRBD1. V dropped 5 bases and J dropped 7; count of bases not matched to a gene: 11. Germline V gene lookup returns CDR1 LNHDA and CDR2 SQIVND (reference sequence). There are 15 residues in the CDR3. The DNA of the CDR3 is TGTGCCAGTAGTCCCGGGACAGGGGCCTACAATGAGCAGTACTTC. Protein: CASSPGTGAYNEQYF.

Ten or more counts support this clonotype. The CDR3 region is CAISELHINTQETQYF. The CDR3 bases are TGTGCCATCAGTGAACTCCATATCAACACCCAAGAGACCCAGTACTTC. This chain uses TRBV10-3 with TRBJ2-5; no clear D gene. V was shortened by 3 bases and J by 1 base, with 15 bases between the two germline ends. Per the germline V gene, CDR1 is ENHRY and CDR2 is SYGVKD. CDR3 length: 16 residues.

This clonotype was seen ten or more times. This chain connects TRBV29-1 to TRBJ1-1, with D uncertain. CDR3 size: 11 residues. Germline lookup yields CDR1 SQVTM and CDR2 ANQGSEA. Trimming shortened V by 6 bases and J by 8 bases, and 13 bases separated the two germline ends. This CDR3 is CSVRGRGEAFF. CDR3 nucleotides: TGCAGCGTACGGGGTCGCGGAGAAGCTTTCTTT.

This clonotype has just one count. One base away lies a much larger clone, so this may be a sequencing read error. V gene TRBV2 combines with J gene TRBJ2-2; D is perhaps TRBD1 (7 bases). CDR3 length: 12 residues. V was clipped by 10 bases and J by 9 bases, with 15 bases between them. From germline, CDR1 is SNHLY and CDR2 FYNNEI. The CDR3 DNA reads TGTGCCACCAGGGGGGACAACCGGGAGCTGTTTTTT. This sequence encodes CATRGDNRELFF.

The sample holds a few counts of this clonotype. Written as DNA, the CDR3 is TGTGCCAGCACTAATAGCGGGCTGTCTGGGGCCAACGTCCTGACTTTC. Translated: CASTNSGLSGANVLTF. The V call is TRBV6-2 or TRBV6-3, the J call TRBJ2-6, with TRBD2 matching over 7 bases. The germline V gene encodes CDR1 MNHEY and CDR2 SVGEGT. V was pared by 7 bases and J by 1 base, with 7 bases of the junction left unmatched. The CDR3 spans 16 residues.

The sample holds many counts of this clonotype. The chain carries TRBV12-3 or TRBV12-4 and TRBJ1-2, with no clear D. Trimming left V 5 bases short and J 10 bases short, with 26 bases between. The CDR3 runs 16 residues. The CDR3 loop reads CASSPEGSWEGLPYTF. CDR3 bases: TGTGCCAGCAGTCCGGAAGGGTCTTGGGAGGGCCTTCCCTACACCTTC.